This TCR beta chain stems from a study of control samples from healthy donors and cancer patients. This CDR3 contains 14 residues. The germline V gene has CDR1 MNHEY and CDR2 SMNVEV (reference sequence). The ends lost 6 bases at V and 7 bases at J; junction bases unmatched: 9. The data were produced by immunoSEQ multiplex PCR, yet TCRdb's version contains in-frame clones alone and is incomplete. The table lists about 110,000 clones, 70% to 90% of them singletons. The clonotype originates from an older woman with lung cancer. V is TRBV27 and J is TRBJ1-1; TRBD1 matches 9 bases. The sequencing sample was made of PBMCs. CDR3 nucleotides: TGTGCCAGCAGCACCCGGACAGGGGTGGGTGAAGCTTTCTTT. Protein product: CASSTRTGVGEAFF.